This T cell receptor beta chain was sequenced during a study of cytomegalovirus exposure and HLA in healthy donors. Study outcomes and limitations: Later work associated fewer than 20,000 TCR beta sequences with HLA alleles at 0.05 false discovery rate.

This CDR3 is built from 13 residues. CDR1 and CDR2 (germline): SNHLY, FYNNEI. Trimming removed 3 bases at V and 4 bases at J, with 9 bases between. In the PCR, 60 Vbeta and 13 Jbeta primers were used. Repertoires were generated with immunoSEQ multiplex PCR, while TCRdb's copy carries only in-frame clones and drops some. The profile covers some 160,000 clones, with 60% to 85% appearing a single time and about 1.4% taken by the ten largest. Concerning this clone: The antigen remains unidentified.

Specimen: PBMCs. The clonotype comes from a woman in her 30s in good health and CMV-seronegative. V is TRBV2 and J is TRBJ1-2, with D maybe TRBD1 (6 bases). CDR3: CASSDGQFYGYTF. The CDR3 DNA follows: TGTGCCAGCAGTGACGGACAGTTCTATGGCTACACCTTC.